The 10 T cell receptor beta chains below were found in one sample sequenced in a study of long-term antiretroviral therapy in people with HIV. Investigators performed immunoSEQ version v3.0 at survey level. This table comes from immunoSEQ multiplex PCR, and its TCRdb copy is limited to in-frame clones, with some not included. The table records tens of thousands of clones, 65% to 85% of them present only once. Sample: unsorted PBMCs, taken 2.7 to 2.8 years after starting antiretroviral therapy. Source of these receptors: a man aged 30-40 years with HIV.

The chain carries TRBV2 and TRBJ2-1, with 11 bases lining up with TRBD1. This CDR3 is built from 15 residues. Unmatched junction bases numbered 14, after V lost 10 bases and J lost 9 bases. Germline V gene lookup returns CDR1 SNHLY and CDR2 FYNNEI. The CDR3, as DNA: TGTGCCAACTTTAATCCGGGACAGGGGGAAAGTGAGCAGTTCTTC. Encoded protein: CANFNPGQGESEQFF. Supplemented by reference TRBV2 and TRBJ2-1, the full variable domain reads EPEVTQTPSHQVTQMGQEVILRCVPISNHLYFYWYRQILGQKVEFLVSFYNNEISEKSEIFDDQFSVERPDGSNFTLKIRSTKLEDSAMYFCANFNPGQGESEQFFGPGTRLTVL.

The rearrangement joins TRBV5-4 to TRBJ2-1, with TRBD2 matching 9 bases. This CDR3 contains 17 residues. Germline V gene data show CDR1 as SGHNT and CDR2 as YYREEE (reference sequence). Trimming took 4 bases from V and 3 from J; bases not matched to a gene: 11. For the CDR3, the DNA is TGTGCCAGCAGCCCCGGCAGAGCGGGAGGCTTCTACAATGAGCAGTTCTTC. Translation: CASSPGRAGGFYNEQFF.

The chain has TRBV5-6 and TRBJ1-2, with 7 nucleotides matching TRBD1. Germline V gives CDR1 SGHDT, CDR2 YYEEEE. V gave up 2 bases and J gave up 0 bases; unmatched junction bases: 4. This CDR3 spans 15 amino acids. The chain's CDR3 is CASSFVTGSNYGYTF. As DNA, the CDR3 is TGTGCCAGCAGCTTTGTGACAGGGTCTAACTATGGCTACACCTTC.

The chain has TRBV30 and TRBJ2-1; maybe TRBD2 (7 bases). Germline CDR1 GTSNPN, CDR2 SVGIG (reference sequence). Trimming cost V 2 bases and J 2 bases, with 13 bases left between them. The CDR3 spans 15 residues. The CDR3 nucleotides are TGTGCCTGGAGTCTAGGGGAGGGGGCCTACAATGAGCAGTTCTTC. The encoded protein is CAWSLGEGAYNEQFF.

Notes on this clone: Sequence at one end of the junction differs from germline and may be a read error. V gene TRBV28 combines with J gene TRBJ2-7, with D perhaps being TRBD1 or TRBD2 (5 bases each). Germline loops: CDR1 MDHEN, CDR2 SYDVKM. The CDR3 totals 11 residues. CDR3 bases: TGTGCCAGCAGTGCCGTGGGACGGGTGATCTTC. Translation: CASSAVGRVIF.

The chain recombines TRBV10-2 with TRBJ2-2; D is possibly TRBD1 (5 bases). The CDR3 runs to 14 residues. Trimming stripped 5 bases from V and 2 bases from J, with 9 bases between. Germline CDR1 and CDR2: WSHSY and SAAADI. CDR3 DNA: TGCGCCAGCAGTACCCAGGGTAACACCGGGGAGCTGTTTTTT. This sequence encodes CASSTQGNTGELFF.

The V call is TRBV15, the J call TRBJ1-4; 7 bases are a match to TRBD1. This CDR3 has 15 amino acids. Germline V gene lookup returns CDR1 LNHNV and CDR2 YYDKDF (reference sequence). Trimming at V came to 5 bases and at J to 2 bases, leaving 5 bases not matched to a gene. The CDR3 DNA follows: TGTGCCACCAGCTTTACGACAGGGACTAATGAAAAACTGTTTTTT. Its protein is CATSFTTGTNEKLFF.

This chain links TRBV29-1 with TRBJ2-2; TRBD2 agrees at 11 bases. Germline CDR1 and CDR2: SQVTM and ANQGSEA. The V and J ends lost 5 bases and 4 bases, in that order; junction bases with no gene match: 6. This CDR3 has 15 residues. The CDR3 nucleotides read TGCAGCGTTCTGAAACTAGCGGGGGTCACCGGGGAGCTGTTTTTT. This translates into CSVLKLAGVTGELFF.

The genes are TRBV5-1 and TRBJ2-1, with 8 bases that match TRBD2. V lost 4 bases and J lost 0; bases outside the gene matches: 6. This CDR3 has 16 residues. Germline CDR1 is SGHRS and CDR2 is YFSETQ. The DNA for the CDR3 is TGCGCCAGCAGCCCGGGGGGGCTTTTCTCCTACAATGAGCAGTTCTTC. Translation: CASSPGGLFSYNEQFF.

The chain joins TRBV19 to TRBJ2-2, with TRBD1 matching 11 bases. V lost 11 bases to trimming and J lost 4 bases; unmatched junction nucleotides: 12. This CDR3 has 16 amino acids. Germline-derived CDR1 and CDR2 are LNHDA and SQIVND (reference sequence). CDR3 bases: TGTGCCGGCGGGGACAGGGGGTCCGCGGGCACCGGGGAGCTGTTTTTT. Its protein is CAGGDRGSAGTGELFF. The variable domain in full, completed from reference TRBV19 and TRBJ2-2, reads DGGITQSPKYLFRKEGQNVTLSCEQNLNHDAMYWYRQDPGQGLRLIYYSQIVNDFQKGDIAEGYSVSREKKESFPLTVTSAQKNPTAFYLCAGGDRGSAGTGELFFGEGSRLTVL.